This TCR beta chain appears in the sequencing data of a study of T cells in Graves' hyperthyroidism and ophthalmopathy (dated 2019 in TCRdb). A note on the overall study: Peripheral blood samples were taken at initial diagnosis, before any treatment was given. The approximately 90 discovery patients were randomly split 7:3 into training and test sets. After sampling, hyperthyroidism patients received methimazole starting at 30 mg daily, and ophthalmopathy patients received high-dose intravenous methylprednisolone. A discovery cohort of fewer than 110 patients, about 44 with Graves' ophthalmopathy and under 60 with stable Graves' hyperthyroidism, was used to find distinguishing TCR V-J signatures. Prospective prediction of ophthalmopathy was tested in an independent validation cohort of 18 to 20 hyperthyroidism patients and roughly 16 patients who later progressed to ophthalmopathy. According to the paper, TCR Vbeta CDR3 sequencing was carried out on some 130 peripheral blood samples, which came from approximately 43 ophthalmopathy, about 75 hyperthyroidism and some 17 progressor patients. In addition, the study compared T-cell repertoires in thyroid tissue and in blood from roughly 6 Graves' hyperthyroidism patients. Results the study describes overall, beyond this receptor: In validation, the model predicted progression to ophthalmopathy with approximately 70% sensitivity and 72.22% specificity, a median of around six months before onset. Sample size was not statistically predetermined, and investigators were not blinded to group allocation. A model built on a 13 V-J signature distinguished ophthalmopathy from stable hyperthyroidism, reaching roughly 88% sensitivity and 81% to 83% specificity in cross-validation and 80%/75% in testing. Most expanded thyroid clonotypes (frequency above 0.001) were also detected in blood, a finding suggesting that blood repertoires may reflect thyroid immune responses.

TCR beta CDR3 regions were amplified from RNA transcripts. For the first round of RT-PCR on the TCR CDR3, the HTBI primer set was used together with the Qiagen OneStep RT-PCR kit. Libraries were constructed in a second round of multiplex PCR, after which size selection and purification were carried out. Paired-end sequencing of the libraries was performed with 100 bp reads on an Illumina HiSeq2000. Per the authors' processing: SOAPnuke was used to process the raw data, with reads discarded if the reads contained adapters or uncalled bases, had a mean Phred below 15, or lacked an exact constant-primer or identifier match. High-quality paired reads were merged using COPE v1.2.5, and each unique nucleotide sequence was defined as a clonotype. MiTCR v1.1 was used to align clonotypes to the IMGT TRBV, TRBD and TRBJ reference segments. Analysis was restricted to V-J combinations with a frequency above 0.0001, which covered roughly 99% of repertoires. The TCS score was defined as the ratio of F50 (clonal expansion) to E x V (chaos), calculated using BLOSUM62-based TCRdist between CDR3 peptides within each V-J. Welch's t-statistics and random forest reduced just over 500 V-J features to 10 to 15, which were used in a naive Bayes classifier (R e1071). The public reads were reanalyzed by TCRdb: fastp trimming at Q25, MiXCR alignment, in-frame beta chains only. Every entry covers one CDR3 protein and lists the most common genes and DNA from its rows. TCRdb assigned the V and J calls; the authors' analysis was not used. For this sample there are 550,000 to 650,000 distinct CDR3 sequences; approximately 15% appear just once. 5% to 7% of the sample lies in the top ten.

Hyperthyroidism patients were newly diagnosed, with disease duration under 2 months, and aged 18 to 65 years. The study excluded patients with uncontrolled infections, other autoimmune diseases, pregnancy or lactation. Diagnoses relied on clinical symptoms, serum thyroxine and TRAb, thyroid ultrasound and orbital computed tomography. Blood from progressor patients was drawn when they were first diagnosed with hyperthyroidism, before any ophthalmopathy symptoms appeared. PBMCs were separated from 10 ml of fresh peripheral blood using Ficoll-Paque density gradient centrifugation. Progressor patients were initially diagnosed with Graves' hyperthyroidism and developed ophthalmopathy during follow-up. Trizol reagent was used to extract total RNA, and RNA quality was then checked on an Agilent 2100 Bioanalyzer. About this clonotype itself: The target of this receptor is not known. No base qualities exist here, and no much larger clone lies one base off it.

Trimming takes 0 bases off V and 1 base off J; junction bases not matched to a gene: 19. Spanning cysteine to phenylalanine, the CDR3 consists of 20 amino acids. Here the CDR3 DNA is all that survives: 60 bases in frame from base 1. The germline V gene (reference sequence) supplies CDR1 GTSNPN and CDR2 SVGIG. This clonotype was sampled from a woman younger than 45 with Graves' hyperthyroidism that later progressed to Graves' ophthalmopathy. The rearrangement combines TRBV30 with TRBJ1-1, and TRBD1 matches 8 of the central bases. Sequencing was done on a sample of blood. The CDR3: CAWSVGVGQGALEGNTEAFF. The DNA is as follows: TGTGCCTGGAGTGTAGGGGTTGGGCAGGGGGCGTTGGAGGGGAACACTGAAGCTTTCTTT.